This TCR beta chain was sequenced during a study of CD8 T cells in Susac syndrome. Turning to this clonotype: Its cognate antigen is unknown.

Study conclusions and caveats: As acknowledged by the study, its TCR sequencing and HLA analysis included a relatively small number of individuals.

When the RNA was reverse transcribed, random hexamers were used with an input of roughly 0.45 to 1 ug. A multiplex approach, immunoSEQ multiplex PCR, amplified TCR beta CDR3 across 54 Vbeta and 13 Jbeta. TCRdb passed the immunoSEQ multiplex PCR reads through MiXCR, listing each CDR3 protein once. This sample yields 40,000 to 60,000 distinct CDR3 sequences, of which roughly 93% are seen a single time; around 0.55% belongs to the top ten. Sequencing targeted TCR beta in blood CD8+ and CD4+ T cells. FACS was used to enrich TEMRA cells, whereas the CD8+ and CD4+ T cells were obtained by negative isolation. The length of the CDR3 is 15 residues. The V gene lost 2 bases and the J gene lost 1 base, with 9 bases spanning the gap. Per the germline V gene, CDR1 is MDHEN and CDR2 is SYDVKM.

This chain links TRBV28 with TRBJ1-5; D gene uncertain. This TCR derives from a human donor with multiple sclerosis. What was sequenced was CD8+ T cells from PBMCs. CDR3 protein: CASSLSTVSNQPQHF. The CDR3 DNA reads as TGTGCCAGCAGTTTAAGTACAGTCAGCAATCAGCCCCAGCATTTT.